These T cell receptor beta chains were read from a single sample in a study of blood T cell repertoires in COVID-19. The assay was immunoSEQ multiplex PCR, and TCRdb's table has in-frame clones only and misses some. The data hold 180,000 or so clones, with 75% to 85% observed a single time. Sequencing was carried out using peripheral blood. The receptors were gathered from a woman aged 40 to 50 with COVID-19, enrolled during active disease. The conserved cysteine and the conserved F or W are not part of the CDR3 here. Not every row has a clone size; where given, it reads once, few, many or a size class.

V gene	J gene	clone size	CDR3 protein
TRBV7-2	TRBJ2-2	NA	ASSPGTGGNTGELF
TRBV19	TRBJ1-5	few	ASSPWDRGWNQPQH
TRBV5-4	TRBJ1-3	NA	ASSQQGFLAGNTIY
TRBV7-9	TRBJ1-1	few	ASSLDDRVNTEAF
TRBV19	TRBJ2-1	NA	ASSPSSGGDEF
TRBV5-5	TRBJ2-5	NA	ASSRGDFQETQY
TRBV6-4	TRBJ1-5	NA	ASSDSRGQAGNQPQH
TRBV7-9	TRBJ1-2	NA	ASNYIGGSLDYGYT
TRBV30	TRBJ1-6	NA	AWSDRTDNSPLH
TRBV7-8	TRBJ2-7	NA	ASSREDPYEQY
TRBV11-3	TRBJ2-2	NA	ASSSSTSRTNTGELF
TRBV5-4	TRBJ1-1	NA	ASSLGGQGRTEAF
TRBV2	TRBJ2-7	NA	ASSGGGRSYEQY
TRBV12-3/TRBV12-4	TRBJ1-2	NA	ASSSAVRHGYT
TRBV11-2	TRBJ2-2	NA	ASSPWTGAGELF
TRBV5-1	TRBJ2-6	NA	ASSALGAGANVLT
TRBV5-6	TRBJ1-5	NA	ASSLGGGSQH
TRBV4-2	TRBJ1-1	NA	ASSPEQTFEAF
TRBV3-1/TRBV3-2	TRBJ1-1	NA	ASSRLSGLAF
TRBV19	TRBJ1-2	NA	ASTSRDRDRDGYT
TRBV6-5	TRBJ2-7	NA	ASSYDWGRQYEQY
TRBV5-1	TRBJ2-7	few	ASSLGASGSSYEQY
TRBV6-1	TRBJ2-3	NA	ASSAGRLAGIDTQY
TRBV7-3	TRBJ2-7	NA	ASSPGGSEQY
TRBV3-1/TRBV3-2	TRBJ2-1	NA	ASSQDWVVSFRVEQF
TRBV27	TRBJ2-2	NA	ASSLTGTNTGELF
TRBV28	TRBJ1-2	NA	ASSLRSARGYT
TRBV20-1	TRBJ2-3	NA	SRLAGVTQY
TRBV9	TRBJ2-2	NA	ASSVAGRNTGELF
TRBV27	TRBJ2-1	once	ASRLAAYNEQF
TRBV5-4	TRBJ2-3	NA	ASSLVPTGTGNTDTQY
TRBV4-1	TRBJ2-1	NA	ASSQEFTVNEQF
TRBV19	TRBJ1-1	NA	ASSDRGNTEAF
TRBV15	TRBJ1-2	NA	ATSRGGADNYGYT
TRBV7-8	TRBJ1-5	NA	ASSSNRGQPRH
TRBV30	TRBJ2-3	once	AWRQASTDTQY
TRBV19	TRBJ1-5	NA	ATRRVFSNQPQH
TRBV28	TRBJ2-2	NA	ASYEGGRGTGELF
TRBV6-2/TRBV6-3	TRBJ2-7	NA	ASSTTGLGRYEQY
TRBV29-1	TRBJ2-3	NA	SVELAGERTDTQY
TRBV9	TRBJ1-2	NA	ASSSGQGAFGYT
TRBV19	TRBJ1-2	NA	ASSTTGGRGYT
TRBV5-5	TRBJ1-5	NA	ASSEGQTSNQPQH
TRBV30	TRBJ2-3	NA	AWSVGASGGTDTQY
TRBV7-3	TRBJ2-5	NA	ASSLSGQHQETQY
TRBV19	TRBJ1-2	NA	ASTGSTNLYGYT
TRBV7-8	TRBJ2-1	few	ASSLRLSGTSGFNEQF
TRBV9	TRBJ2-5	once	ASSVAFARAETQY
TRBV7-9	TRBJ2-1	NA	ASSSLTRLTSGGVYEQF
TRBV10-3	TRBJ1-5	NA	AISEQGSNQPQH
TRBV20-1	TRBJ1-6	NA	SASLRDFPLALH
TRBV27	TRBJ2-1	once	ASSFWPTSGPNNEQF